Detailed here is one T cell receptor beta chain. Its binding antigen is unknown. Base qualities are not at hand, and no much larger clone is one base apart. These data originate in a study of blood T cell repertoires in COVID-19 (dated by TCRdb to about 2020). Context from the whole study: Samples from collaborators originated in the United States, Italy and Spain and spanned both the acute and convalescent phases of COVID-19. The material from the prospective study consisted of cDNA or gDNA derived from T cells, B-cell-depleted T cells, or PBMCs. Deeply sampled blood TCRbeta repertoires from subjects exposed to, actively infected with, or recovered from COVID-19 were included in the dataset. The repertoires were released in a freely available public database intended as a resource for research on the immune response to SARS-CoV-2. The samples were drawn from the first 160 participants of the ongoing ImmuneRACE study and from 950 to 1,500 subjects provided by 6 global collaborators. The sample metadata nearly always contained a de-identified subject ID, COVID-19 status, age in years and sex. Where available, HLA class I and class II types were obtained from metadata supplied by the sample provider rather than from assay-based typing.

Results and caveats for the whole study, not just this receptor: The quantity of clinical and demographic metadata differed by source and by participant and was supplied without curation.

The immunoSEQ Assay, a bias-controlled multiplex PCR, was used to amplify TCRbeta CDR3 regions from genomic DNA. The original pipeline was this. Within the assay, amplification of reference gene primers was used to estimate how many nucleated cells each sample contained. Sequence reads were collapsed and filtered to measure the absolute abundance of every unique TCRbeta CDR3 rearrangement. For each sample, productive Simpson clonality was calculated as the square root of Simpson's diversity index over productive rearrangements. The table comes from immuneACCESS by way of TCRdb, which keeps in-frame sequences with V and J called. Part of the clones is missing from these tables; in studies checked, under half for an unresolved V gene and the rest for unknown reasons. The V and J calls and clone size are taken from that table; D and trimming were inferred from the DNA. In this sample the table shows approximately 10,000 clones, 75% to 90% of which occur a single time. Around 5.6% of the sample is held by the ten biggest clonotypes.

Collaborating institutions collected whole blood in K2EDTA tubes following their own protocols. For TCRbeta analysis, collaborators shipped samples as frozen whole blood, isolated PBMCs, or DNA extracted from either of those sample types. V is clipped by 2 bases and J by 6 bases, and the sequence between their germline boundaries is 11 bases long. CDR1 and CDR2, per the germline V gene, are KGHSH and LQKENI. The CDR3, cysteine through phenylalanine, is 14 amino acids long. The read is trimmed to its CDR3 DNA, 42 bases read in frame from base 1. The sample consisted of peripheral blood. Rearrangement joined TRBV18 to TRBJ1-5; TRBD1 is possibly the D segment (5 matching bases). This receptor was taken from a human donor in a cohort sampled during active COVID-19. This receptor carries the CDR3 CASSPGAEGQPQHF. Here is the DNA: TGTGCCAGCTCACCAGGGGCGGAGGGTCAGCCCCAGCATTTT.